This is a list of T cell receptor beta chains from one sample in a study of blood T cells in healthy people across ages. TCRdb ran MiXCR on the 5' RACE reads and lists one entry per CDR3 protein. The sample records about 1.1 million distinct CDR3 sequences, 30% to 40% being singletons. The sample comprised blood. The receptor source for this set is a man between 18 and 29 years old in good health. The CDR3 runs from the conserved cysteine through the conserved F or W. D genes are given only for firm matches. Only some rows state a clone size, as once, few, many or a class for expanded clones.

few | TRBJ1-1 | TRBV5-1 | TRBD1 | TGCGCCAGCAGCTTTGGGGGACAGGGGTCTGAAGCTTTCTTT | CASSFGGQGSEAFF
once | TRBJ2-1 | TRBV28 | TRBD2 | TGTGCCAGCCGGCCTAGCGGCGCTCAAGAGACCCAGTTCTTC | CASRPSGAQETQFF
- | TRBJ2-7 | TRBV20-1 | TRBD2 | TGCAGTGCAAAGGGACTAGCGGGTTCCTACGAGCAGTACTTC | CSAKGLAGSYEQYF
few | TRBJ2-2 | TRBV12-3/TRBV12-4 | - | TGTGCCAGCAGTTTTGGAAAAACCGGGGAGCTGTTTTTT | CASSFGKTGELFF
few | TRBJ2-1 | TRBV20-1 | TRBD2 | TGCAGTGCTCCGACTCTTAGCGGGGACTACAATGAGCAGTTCTTC | CSAPTLSGDYNEQFF
few | TRBJ2-3 | TRBV21-1 | - | TGTGCCAGCAGCAACCCCGAGGGGCGGGGCACAGATACGCAGTATTTT | CASSNPEGRGTDTQYF
- | TRBJ1-1 | TRBV4-1 | TRBD1 | TGCGCCAGCAGCCAAGTAACAGGGGGCCGGCGGAACCCTGAAGCTTTCTTT | CASSQVTGGRRNPEAFF
once | TRBJ2-3 | TRBV4-2 | - | TGTGCCAGCAGCCAAGCCCCAACCGAGACGCAGTATTTT | CASSQAPTETQYF
few | TRBJ2-4 | TRBV12-3/TRBV12-4 | TRBD1 | TGTGCCAGCAGTTTAGAAACAGGGGTCAAAAACATTCAGTACTTC | CASSLETGVKNIQYF
- | TRBJ2-3 | TRBV6-2/TRBV6-3 | - | TGTGCCAGCAGAGCACAGGGAGGTCGGCCAGATACGCAGTATTTT | CASRAQGGRPDTQYF
few | TRBJ1-5 | TRBV10-3 | - | TGTGCCATCAGTGAGGGGGGGGACGGCGGCAATCAGCCCCAGCATTTT | CAISEGGDGGNQPQHF
- | TRBJ1-5 | TRBV7-2 | - | TGTGCCAGCAGCTTAGCCGGGGGACCCAATCAGCCCCAGCATTTT | CASSLAGGPNQPQHF
- | TRBJ1-1 | TRBV28 | - | TGTGCCAGCAGTCCCATTGACAGGAACACTGAAGCTTTCTTT | CASSPIDRNTEAFF
many | TRBJ1-2 | TRBV12-3/TRBV12-4 | - | TGTGCCAGCAGTTTTCGGACGATGCATGGCTACACCTTC | CASSFRTMHGYTF
- | TRBJ2-1 | TRBV7-9 | - | TGTGCCAGCAGCTTAAGTACCGACTCCTACGAGCAGTTCTTC | CASSLSTDSYEQFF
- | TRBJ2-2 | TRBV2 | - | TGTGCCAGCAGCCTACTCTCTGAAGGGTTGGGGGCTGTTGAGCTGTTTTTT | CASSLLSEGLGAVELFF
- | TRBJ2-3 | TRBV6-2/TRBV6-3 | - | TGTGCCAGCAGGCGGACTATCGTAGCGGCAGATATGCAGTATTTT | CASRRTIVAADMQYF
few | TRBJ2-4 | TRBV6-2/TRBV6-3 | - | TGTGCCAGCAGTTACGCGGGGCTGGCCAAAAACATTCAGTACTTC | CASSYAGLAKNIQYF
- | TRBJ2-2 | TRBV7-2 | TRBD2 | TGTGCCAGCAGCTTAGTTGGCGGGGGGATATCCGGGGAGCTGTTTTTT | CASSLVGGGISGELFF
few | TRBJ1-2 | TRBV9 | - | TGTGCCAGCAGCGAGTCCACAGTTCTCAGGGATGGCTACACCTTC | CASSESTVLRDGYTF
few | TRBJ1-2 | TRBV4-2 | TRBD1 | TGTGCCAGCAGCCCCTCTGGACAGGGTGACTATGGCTACACCTTC | CASSPSGQGDYGYTF
few | TRBJ2-7 | TRBV6-5 | TRBD1 | TGTGCCAGCAGCCCGAACAGGGGCCAGACCTACGAGCAGTACTTC | CASSPNRGQTYEQYF
few | TRBJ1-1 | TRBV9 | - | TGTGCCGGCAGCCCCGCGGGAGGCGCGAACACTGAAGCTTTCTTT | CAGSPAGGANTEAFF
few | TRBJ1-1 | TRBV29-1 | TRBD1 | TGCAGCGGTAGACAGGGAAGGTTTGATGAAGCTTTCTTT | CSGRQGRFDEAFF
few | TRBJ1-1 | TRBV20-1 | - | TGCAGCCTCCAAGGGGCTTTCTTT | CSLQGAFF
many | TRBJ2-7 | TRBV7-2 | - | TGTGCCAGCAGCTTATATTCGTCAGGGGCTACCTACGAGCAGTACTTC | CASSLYSSGATYEQYF
- | TRBJ2-1 | TRBV7-2 | - | TGTGCCAGCAGCTTAGCCCAATGGCTTCTAGGAAGGGATGAGCAGTTCTTC | CASSLAQWLLGRDEQFF
- | TRBJ1-2 | TRBV27 | TRBD1 | TGTGCCAGCAGGGACAGGGAACTTGGCTACACCTTC | CASRDRELGYTF
- | TRBJ2-7 | TRBV20-1 | TRBD2 | TGCAGTGCTTCCGCCGGGACTAGCGCCTTGGGCGAGCAGTACTTC | CSASAGTSALGEQYF
few | TRBJ1-2 | TRBV7-9 | TRBD1 | TGTGCCAGCAGCTTATTGGACAGGGCAGACTATGGCTACACCTTC | CASSLLDRADYGYTF
- | TRBJ2-3 | TRBV5-1 | - | TGCGCCAGCAGCTTGGTAAGGGATATGCAGTATTTT | CASSLVRDMQYF
once | TRBJ1-6 | TRBV15 | - | TGTGCCACCAGCAGGAGCCGGGACAAAACACCCCTCCACTTT | CATSRSRDKTPLHF
- | TRBJ2-3 | TRBV7-2 | - | TGTGCCAGCAGCTTAGACAGGCGGCCCAGCACAGATACGCAGTATTTT | CASSLDRRPSTDTQYF
once | TRBJ1-2 | TRBV25-1 | - | TGTGCCAGCAGGGGGCAGGGAAACTATGGCTACACCTTC | CASRGQGNYGYTF
few | TRBJ2-3 | TRBV12-3/TRBV12-4 | - | TGTGCCAGCGAGGTGGCAGGGGGGTCAGATACGCAGTATTTT | CASEVAGGSDTQYF
- | TRBJ2-3 | TRBV5-1 | - | TGCGCCAGCAGCTTGGAGGGTCGGCAGGGACCTGCCACAGATACGCAGTATTTT | CASSLEGRQGPATDTQYF
- | TRBJ2-7 | TRBV14 | TRBD2 | TGTGCCAGCAGCCACCTTAGCGGGGGTCTCTACGAGCAGTACTTC | CASSHLSGGLYEQYF
- | TRBJ1-1 | TRBV28 | TRBD1 | TGTGCCAGCAGTCAAGGGGGACAGGAGAACACTGAAGCTTTCTTT | CASSQGGQENTEAFF
- | TRBJ1-6 | TRBV10-3 | - | TGTGCCATAGCCGGGGGCTTAAATTCACCCCTCCACTTT | CAIAGGLNSPLHF
- | TRBJ2-3 | TRBV5-1 | TRBD2 | TGCGCCAGCAGTCGGGGGGGGCGGCGCAGCACAGATACGCAGTATTTT | CASSRGGRRSTDTQYF
- | TRBJ2-3 | TRBV6-2/TRBV6-3 | - | TGTGCCACACGAAGAGAGGGGTTAGATACGCAGTATTTT | CATRREGLDTQYF
- | TRBJ2-1 | TRBV5-5 | - | TGTGCCAGCAGCTTGGCCAGCTACGGCGAGCAGTTCTTC | CASSLASYGEQFF
many | TRBJ2-3 | TRBV20-1 | TRBD2 | TGCAGTGCTAGGACTAGCGGGCGCACAGATACGCAGTATTTT | CSARTSGRTDTQYF
- | TRBJ1-6 | TRBV5-1 | TRBD1 | TGCGCCAGCAGCTGGGGGACAGGGAATTCACCCCTCCACTTT | CASSWGTGNSPLHF
few | TRBJ1-1 | TRBV4-3 | - | TGCGCCAGCAGCCCCCGGGACACCCATGAGGTCACTGAAGCTTTCTTT | CASSPRDTHEVTEAFF
few | TRBJ2-7 | TRBV2 | TRBD2 | TGTGCCACCGCAGGGACTAGCGGCTCCTACGAGCAGTACTTC | CATAGTSGSYEQYF
few | TRBJ2-7 | TRBV14 | - | TGTGCCAGCAGCCAAGTCTTGGACATCTCCTACAATGAGCAGTACTTC | CASSQVLDISYNEQYF
once | TRBJ1-1 | TRBV4-3 | - | TGCGCCAGCAGCCCAGTTGAAGGGGAAGGCACTGAAGCTTTCTTT | CASSPVEGEGTEAFF
- | TRBJ1-2 | TRBV5-1 | - | TGCGCCAGCTGCCTCGGACTAGAATCCACCTTC | CASCLGLESTF
- | TRBJ1-1 | TRBV7-9 | TRBD1 | TGTGCCAGCAGCTTACGAGGGGACAGGTTGAACACTGAAGCTTTCTTT | CASSLRGDRLNTEAFF
- | TRBJ1-6 | TRBV27 | - | TGTGCCAGCACCCCAGGGAGTTATAATTCACCCCTCCACTTT | CASTPGSYNSPLHF
- | TRBJ2-6 | TRBV9 | - | TGTGCCAGCAGCGTAGGCGAAGCCTCTGGGGCCAACGTCCTGACTTTC | CASSVGEASGANVLTF